Each of the 10 T cell receptor beta chains below was sequenced from the same sample in a study of regulatory T cells in long-lasting Graves disease. Time point in this sample: newly diagnosed GD, antithyroid drugs for less than 3 months. PBMCs were the source of the RNA used for TCR sequencing. Through Arm-PCR of CDR3 regions and iRepertoire HTBI primers, TCR beta libraries were built. TCRdb fed the multiplex PCR reads into MiXCR, producing one record per CDR3 protein. The sample holds roughly 500,000 distinct CDR3 sequences, about 15% seen once. A further study also used this sample, focusing on T cells in Graves' hyperthyroidism and ophthalmopathy.

This specimen was peripheral blood mononuclear cells (PBMCs), taken at new diagnosis, from a patient treated with antithyroid drugs. These receptors all stem from a woman aged 50 to 60 with Graves disease.

This clonotype was seen many times. The CDR3 DNA reads TGTGCCAGCAGTTACTTGGGGAGGGGGAGCTCTGGGGCCAACGTCCTGACTTTC. Protein product: CASSYLGRGSSGANVLTF. The gene calls are TRBV6-5 and TRBJ2-6, with D perhaps matching TRBD2 (7 bases). The ends were cut back, 1 base at V and 0 bases at J, with 13 bases in the middle. There are 18 residues in the CDR3. Looked up from germline, CDR1 is MNHEY and CDR2 is SVGAGI.

The chain employs TRBV7-9 and TRBJ1-2, with D unresolved. There are 14 residues in the CDR3. The germline V gene has CDR1 SEHNR and CDR2 FQNEAQ (reference sequence). V shed 0 bases and J shed 8 bases, with 13 bases lying between them. The CDR3, as DNA: TGTGCCAGCAGCTTAGCGTTTTCGGGCGGCGGCTACACCTTC. Protein product: CASSLAFSGGGYTF.

This clonotype was counted between two and nine times. V gene TRBV10-1 combines with J gene TRBJ1-3; 8 bases are shared with TRBD1. V shed 3 bases, J shed 2 bases, and the junction held 6 bases outside the gene matches. The CDR3 is 16 residues long. In germline, CDR1 is WNHNN, CDR2 SYGVQD (reference sequence). The DNA of the CDR3 is TGCGCCAGCAGTGACTCGGACAGGGCACCTGGAAACACCATATATTTT. Encoded protein: CASSDSDRAPGNTIYF.

This clonotype was counted at least ten times. The chain employs TRBV5-1 and TRBJ2-3, with D perhaps TRBD1 or TRBD2 (5 bases each). This CDR3 contains 15 residues. Germline V gene lookup returns CDR1 SGHRS and CDR2 YFSETQ. Trimming shortened V by 7 bases and J by 4 bases, and 19 bases separated the two germline ends. CDR3 region: CASSEGPAEADTQYF. CDR3 DNA: TGCGCCAGCTCAGAGGGACCCGCCGAAGCAGATACGCAGTATTTT. The entire variable domain, with the rest obtained from reference TRBV5-1 and TRBJ2-3, is as follows: KAGVTQTPRYLIKTRGQQVTLSCSPISGHRSVSWYQQTPGQGLQFLFEYFSETQRNKGNFPGRFSGRQFSNSRSEMNVSTLELGDSALYLCASSEGPAEADTQYFGPGTRLTVL.

The chain couples TRBV6-1 to TRBJ2-1; 15 nucleotides agree with TRBD2. This CDR3 has 18 residues. The V segment lost 5 bases and the J segment 2 bases; nucleotides outside the gene matches: 7. Germline CDR1 and CDR2: MNHNS and SASEGT. CDR3 DNA: TGTGCCAGCAGTCACGGGGGACTAGCGGGAGGAACCTACAATGAGCAGTTCTTC. This translates into CASSHGGLAGGTYNEQFF.

J is TRBJ1-2 and V is TRBV9; the D is unclear. V dropped 10 bases and J dropped 5 bases, with 18 bases sitting between them. CDR3 length: 13 amino acids. The germline V gene has CDR1 SGDLS and CDR2 YYNGEE. The DNA for the CDR3 is TGTGCCGCCAGCAGCTGGACTTTTTATGGCTACACCTTC. Encoded protein: CAASSWTFYGYTF.

This clonotype has a count of ten or more. The chain couples TRBV28 to TRBJ2-3, with 7 bases aligning to TRBD2. The length of the CDR3 is 15 residues. Looked up from germline, CDR1 is MDHEN and CDR2 is SYDVKM. Trimming at V came to 8 bases and at J to 4 bases, leaving 12 bases not matched to a gene. The CDR3 sequence is CASRSRGSPPDTQYF. The CDR3 nucleotides read TGTGCCAGCCGATCTCGCGGGAGTCCTCCAGATACGCAGTATTTT.

Concerning this clonotype: Compared with germline, one end of the junction differs, possibly owing to a read error. The chain uses TRBV5-7 and TRBJ2-2; a possible D gene is TRBD1 (6 bases). TRBV5-7 qualifies as an ORF whose function is uncertain. This CDR3 has 16 amino acids. CDR3 sequence reads: CACSLVQGINTGELFF. The CDR3 region has the DNA TGTGCCTGCAGCTTGGTACAGGGCATAAACACCGGGGAGCTGTTTTTT.

This chain connects TRBV5-5 to TRBJ2-7, with D perhaps matching TRBD1 (5 bases). The germline V and J ends were trimmed by 3 bases and 3 bases, with 16 bases remaining between them. The CDR3 consists of 15 residues. Germline CDR1 reads SGHKS; CDR2 reads YYEKEE (reference sequence). The chain's CDR3 is CASSSRADGRYEQYF. Written as DNA, the CDR3 is TGTGCCAGCAGCTCCAGGGCTGATGGTCGCTACGAGCAGTACTTC.

The chain carries TRBV29-1 and TRBJ2-7; a possible D gene is TRBD2 (5 bases). V was pared by 7 bases and J by 3 bases, with 16 bases between. Germline V gives CDR1 SQVTM, CDR2 ANQGSEA. The CDR3 has 13 amino acids. The CDR3 sequence: CSGILAYNYEQYF. The DNA of the CDR3 is TGCAGCGGCATCCTAGCCTACAACTACGAGCAGTACTTC.